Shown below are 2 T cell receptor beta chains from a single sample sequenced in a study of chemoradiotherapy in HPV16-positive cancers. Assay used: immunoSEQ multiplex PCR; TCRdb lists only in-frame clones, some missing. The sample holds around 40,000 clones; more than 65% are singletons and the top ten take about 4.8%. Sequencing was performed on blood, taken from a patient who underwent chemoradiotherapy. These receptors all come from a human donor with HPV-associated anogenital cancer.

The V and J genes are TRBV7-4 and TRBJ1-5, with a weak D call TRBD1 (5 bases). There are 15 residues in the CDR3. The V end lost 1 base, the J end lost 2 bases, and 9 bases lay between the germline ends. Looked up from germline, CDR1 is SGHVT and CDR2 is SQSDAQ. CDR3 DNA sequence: TGTGCCAGCAGCTTAGTCAGGGAAGGCAATCAGCCCCAGCATTTT. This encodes CASSLVREGNQPQHF. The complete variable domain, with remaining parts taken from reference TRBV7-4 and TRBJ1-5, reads GAGVSQSPRYKVAKRGRDVALRCDSISGHVTLYWYRQTLGQGSEVLTYSQSDAQRDKSGRPSGRFSAERPERSVSTLKIQRTEQGDSAVYLCASSLVREGNQPQHFGDGTRLSIL.

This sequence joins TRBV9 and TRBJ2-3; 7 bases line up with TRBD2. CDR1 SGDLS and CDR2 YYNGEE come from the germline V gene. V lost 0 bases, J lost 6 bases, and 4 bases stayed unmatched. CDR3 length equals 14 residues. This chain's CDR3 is CASSVVGGGDTQYF. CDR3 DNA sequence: TGTGCCAGCAGCGTAGTCGGGGGAGGGGATACGCAGTATTTT.